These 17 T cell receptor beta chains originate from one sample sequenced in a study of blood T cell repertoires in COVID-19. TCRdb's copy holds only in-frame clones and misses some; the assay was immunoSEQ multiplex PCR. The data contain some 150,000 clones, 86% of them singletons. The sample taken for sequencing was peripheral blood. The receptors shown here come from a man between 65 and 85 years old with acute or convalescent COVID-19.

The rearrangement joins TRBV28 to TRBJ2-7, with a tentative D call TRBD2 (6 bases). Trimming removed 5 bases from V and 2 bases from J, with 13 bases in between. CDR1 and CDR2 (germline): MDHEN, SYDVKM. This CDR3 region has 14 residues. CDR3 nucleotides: TGTGCCAGCAGTCCCTTAGCGGCGCCCTACGAGCAGTACTTC. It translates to CASSPLAAPYEQYF. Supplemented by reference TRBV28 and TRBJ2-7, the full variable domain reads DVKVTQSSRYLVKRTGEKVFLECVQDMDHENMFWYRQDPGLGLRLIYFSYDVKMKEKGDIPEGYSVSREKKERFSLILESASTNQTSMYLCASSPLAAPYEQYFGPGTRLTVT.

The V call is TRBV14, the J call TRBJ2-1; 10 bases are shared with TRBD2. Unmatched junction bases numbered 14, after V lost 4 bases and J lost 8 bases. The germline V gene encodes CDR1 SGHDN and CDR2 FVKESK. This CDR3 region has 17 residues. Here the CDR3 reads CASSRRSSGRALDEQFF. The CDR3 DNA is TGTGCCAGCAGCCGAAGATCTAGCGGGAGAGCCTTGGATGAGCAGTTCTTC.

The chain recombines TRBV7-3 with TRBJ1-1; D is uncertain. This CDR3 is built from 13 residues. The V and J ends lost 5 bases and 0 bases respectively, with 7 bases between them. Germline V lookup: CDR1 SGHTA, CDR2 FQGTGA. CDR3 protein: CASSLSLNTEAFF. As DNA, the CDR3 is TGTGCCAGCAGCCTCAGTCTGAACACTGAAGCTTTCTTT.

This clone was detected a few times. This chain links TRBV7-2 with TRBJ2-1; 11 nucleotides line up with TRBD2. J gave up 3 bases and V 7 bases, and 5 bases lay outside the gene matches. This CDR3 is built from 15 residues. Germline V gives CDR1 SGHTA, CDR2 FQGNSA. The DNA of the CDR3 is TGTGCCAGCACAAGCACTAGCGGGAGCTACAATGAGCAGTTCTTC. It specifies CASTSTSGSYNEQFF.

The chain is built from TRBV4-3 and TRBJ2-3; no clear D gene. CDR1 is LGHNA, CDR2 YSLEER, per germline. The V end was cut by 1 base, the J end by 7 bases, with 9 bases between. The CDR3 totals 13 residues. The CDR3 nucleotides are TGCGCCAGCAGCCAAGGCCTCCCTAATACGCAGTATTTT. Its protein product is CASSQGLPNTQYF.

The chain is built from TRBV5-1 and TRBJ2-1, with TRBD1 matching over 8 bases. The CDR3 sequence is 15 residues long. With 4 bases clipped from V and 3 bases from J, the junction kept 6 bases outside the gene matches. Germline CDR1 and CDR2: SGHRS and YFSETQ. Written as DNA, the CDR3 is TGCGCCAGCAGCCTGGCCGGGACAGGCTACAATGAGCAGTTCTTC. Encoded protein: CASSLAGTGYNEQFF. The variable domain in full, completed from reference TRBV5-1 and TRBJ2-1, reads KAGVTQTPRYLIKTRGQQVTLSCSPISGHRSVSWYQQTPGQGLQFLFEYFSETQRNKGNFPGRFSGRQFSNSRSEMNVSTLELGDSALYLCASSLAGTGYNEQFFGPGTRLTVL.

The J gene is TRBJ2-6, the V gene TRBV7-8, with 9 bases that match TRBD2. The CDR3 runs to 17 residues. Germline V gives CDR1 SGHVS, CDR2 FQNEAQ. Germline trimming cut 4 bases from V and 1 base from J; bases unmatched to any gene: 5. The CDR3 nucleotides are TGTGCCAGCAGCTCTCTAGCGGGATCTTCTGGGGCCAACGTCCTGACTTTC. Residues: CASSSLAGSSGANVLTF. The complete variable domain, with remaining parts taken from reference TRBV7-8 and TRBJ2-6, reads GAGVSQSPRYKVAKRGQDVALRCDPISGHVSLFWYQQALGQGPEFLTYFQNEAQLDKSGLPSDRFFAERPEGSVSTLKIQRTQQEDSAVYLCASSSLAGSSGANVLTFGAGSRLTVL.

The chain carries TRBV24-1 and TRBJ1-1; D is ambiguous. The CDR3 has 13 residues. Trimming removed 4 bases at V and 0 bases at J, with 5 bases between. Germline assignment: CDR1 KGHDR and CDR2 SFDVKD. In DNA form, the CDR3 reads TGTGCCACCAGTGAAACGGTGAACACTGAAGCTTTCTTT. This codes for CATSETVNTEAFF.

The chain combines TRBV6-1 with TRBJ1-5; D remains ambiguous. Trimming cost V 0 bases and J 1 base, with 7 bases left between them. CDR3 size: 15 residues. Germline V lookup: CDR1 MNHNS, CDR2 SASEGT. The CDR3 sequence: CASSEARGSNQPQHF. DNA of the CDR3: TGTGCCAGCAGTGAAGCGCGAGGGAGCAATCAGCCCCAGCATTTT.

The CDR3 nucleotides are TGTGCCAGCAGCATTAGAGCGGGAGGAAACAATGAGCAGTTCTTC. Amino acid sequence: CASSIRAGGNNEQFF. The rearrangement joins TRBV9 to TRBJ2-1; 9 bases map to TRBD2. V trimming: 4 bases; J trimming: 5 bases; junction bases outside the gene matches: 7. The germline CDR1 and CDR2 sequences are SGDLS and YYNGEE. CDR3 size: 15 residues.

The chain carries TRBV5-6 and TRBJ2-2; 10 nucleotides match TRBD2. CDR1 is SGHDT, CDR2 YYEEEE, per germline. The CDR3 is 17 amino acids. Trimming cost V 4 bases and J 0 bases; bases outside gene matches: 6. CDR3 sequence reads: CASSPSTSGANTGELFF. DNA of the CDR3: TGTGCCAGCAGCCCTAGTACTAGCGGGGCGAACACCGGGGAGCTGTTTTTT.

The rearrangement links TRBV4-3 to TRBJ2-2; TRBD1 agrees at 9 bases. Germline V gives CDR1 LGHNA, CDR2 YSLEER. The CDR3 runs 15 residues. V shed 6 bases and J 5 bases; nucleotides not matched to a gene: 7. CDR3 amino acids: CASRTSGTGTGELFF. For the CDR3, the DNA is TGCGCCAGCAGAACTTCCGGGACAGGGACCGGGGAGCTGTTTTTT.

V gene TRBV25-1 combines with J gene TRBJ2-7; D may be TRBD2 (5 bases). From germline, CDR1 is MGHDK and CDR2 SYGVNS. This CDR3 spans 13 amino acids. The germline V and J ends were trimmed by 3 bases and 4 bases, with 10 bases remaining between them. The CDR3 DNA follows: TGTGCCAGCAGTGACTTTGGCGGGTACGAGCAGTACTTC. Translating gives CASSDFGGYEQYF.

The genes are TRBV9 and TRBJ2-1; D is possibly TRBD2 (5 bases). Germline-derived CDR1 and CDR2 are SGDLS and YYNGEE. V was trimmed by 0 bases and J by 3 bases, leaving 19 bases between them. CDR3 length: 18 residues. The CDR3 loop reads CASSVDGLAPRGYNEQFF. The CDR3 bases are TGTGCCAGCAGCGTAGATGGGCTAGCTCCTCGGGGCTACAATGAGCAGTTCTTC.

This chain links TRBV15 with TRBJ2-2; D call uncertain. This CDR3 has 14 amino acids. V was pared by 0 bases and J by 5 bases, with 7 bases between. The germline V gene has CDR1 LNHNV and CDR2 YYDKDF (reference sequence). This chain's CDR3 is CATSRDPSTGELFF. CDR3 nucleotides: TGTGCCACCAGCAGAGATCCCTCTACCGGGGAGCTGTTTTTT. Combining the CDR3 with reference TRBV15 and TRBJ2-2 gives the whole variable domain DAMVIQNPRYQVTQFGKPVTLSCSQTLNHNVMYWYQQKSSQAPKLLFHYYDKDFNNEADTPDNFQSRRPNTSFCFLDIRSPGLGDTAMYLCATSRDPSTGELFFGEGSRLTVL.

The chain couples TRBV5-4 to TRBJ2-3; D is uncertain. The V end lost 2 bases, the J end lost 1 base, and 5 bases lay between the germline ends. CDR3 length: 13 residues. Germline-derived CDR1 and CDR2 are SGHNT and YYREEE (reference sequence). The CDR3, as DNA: TGTGCCAGCAGCTTAACGGGCACAGATACGCAGTATTTT. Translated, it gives CASSLTGTDTQYF.

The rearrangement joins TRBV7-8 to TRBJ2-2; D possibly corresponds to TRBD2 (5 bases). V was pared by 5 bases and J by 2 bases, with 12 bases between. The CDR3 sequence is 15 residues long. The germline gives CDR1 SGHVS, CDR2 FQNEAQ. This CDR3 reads CASSIRADNTGELFF. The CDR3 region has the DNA TGTGCCAGCAGCATTCGAGCGGATAACACCGGGGAGCTGTTTTTT.